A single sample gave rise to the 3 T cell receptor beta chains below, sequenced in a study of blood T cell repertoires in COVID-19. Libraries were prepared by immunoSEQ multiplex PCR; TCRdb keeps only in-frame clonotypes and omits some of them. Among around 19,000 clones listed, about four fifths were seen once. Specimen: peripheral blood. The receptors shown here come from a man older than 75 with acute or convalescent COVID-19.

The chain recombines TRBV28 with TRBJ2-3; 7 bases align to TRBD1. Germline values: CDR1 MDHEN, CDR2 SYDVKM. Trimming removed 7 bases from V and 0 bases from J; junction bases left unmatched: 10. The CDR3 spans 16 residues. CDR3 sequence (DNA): TGTGCCAGCAACCCCCAGGGGGACAGCAGCACAGATACGCAGTATTTT. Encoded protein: CASNPQGDSSTDTQYF.

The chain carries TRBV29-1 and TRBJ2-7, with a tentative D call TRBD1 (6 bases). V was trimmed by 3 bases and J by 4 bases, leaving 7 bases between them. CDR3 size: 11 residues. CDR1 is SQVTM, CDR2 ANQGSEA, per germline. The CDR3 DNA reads TGCAGCGTTGACAGGGGTTACGAGCAGTACTTC. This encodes CSVDRGYEQYF.

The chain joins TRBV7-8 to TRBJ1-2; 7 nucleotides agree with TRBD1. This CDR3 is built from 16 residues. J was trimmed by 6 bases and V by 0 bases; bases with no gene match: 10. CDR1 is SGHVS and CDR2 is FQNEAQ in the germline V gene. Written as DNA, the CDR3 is TGTGCCAGCAGCTTAGCCTTTCAGGGGGTACTCGATGGCTACACCTTC. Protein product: CASSLAFQGVLDGYTF.